The sequence of this TCR beta chain was determined in a study of breast tumors, draining lymph nodes, adjacent tissues (TCRdb year 2016). As for the study more broadly: In breast cancer patients, the study compared the TCR beta repertoires of tumor, adjacent nontumor tissue and axillary lymph nodes. In human breast cancer, the study set out to evaluate how tumor, surrounding tissue and draining lymph node repertoires relate to one another and whether T cells may move between these sites. On the study overall, not on this receptor specifically: Tumor T-cell repertoires showed less diversity than lymph node repertoires and more diversity than nontumor tissue repertoires, and tumor T-cell repertoires showed preferential V and J gene usage. The similarity between tumor and nontumor tissue repertoires was significantly greater in luminal-like breast cancer than in basal-like breast cancer. The conclusion that tumor T cells originate in lymph nodes was framed as consistent with a hypothesis rather than directly demonstrated. The data were considered consistent with the idea that most tumor T cells come from the lymph node and then expand in tumor tissue.

Within its sample, this clonotype is large (0.1 to 1%). There is no known antigen for this receptor. Per-base quality was not reported, and no clone a single base away is much larger than it. The CDR3 spans 14 residues, from the cysteine through the phenylalanine. The DNA shown is the 42-base CDR3, in frame from base 1. V is shortened by 2 bases, J by 0 bases, and the region joining them spans 5 bases. The germline V gene (reference sequence) provides CDR1 SGHKS and CDR2 YYEKEE. Sequenced on an Illumina HiSeq 2000. TCR beta chain libraries were generated through multiplex PCR amplification. High-throughput sequencing was used to analyze the amplified TCR beta chain products. TCRdb cleaned the public reads at Q25 with fastp, built clones with MiXCR and kept in-frame beta chains. For every CDR3 protein sequence, its rows merge into one entry that carries the most common genes and DNA. This sample gives some 52,000 distinct CDR3 sequences in total; roughly 39% of them show up just once. Clones ranked in the top ten supply 10% of the sample.

This TCR came from a female donor with breast cancer. Some clones in this sample may be carry-over from other donors' samples. The specimen was breast tumor tissue. The chain is assembled from TRBV5-5 and TRBJ2-2, with the D gene not clear enough to name. The CDR3 corresponds to CASSFSANTGELFF. DNA sequence: TGTGCCAGCAGCTTTTCGGCGAACACCGGGGAGCTGTTTTTT.